This T cell receptor beta chain was documented in a study of OX40 agonist ivuxolimab in advanced cancers. Study information: The eligibility criteria allowed prior anti-PD-1, anti-PD-L1 or anti-CTLA-4 therapy, and around 40% had some. Whole-study findings and limits: Nonresponders, in some cases, also had low normalized T-cell clonal expansion. Among expanded peripheral T cells, antigen specificity went undetermined. Expanded clones tended on average to be more numerous among CD8+ T cells than CD4+.

Germline assignment: CDR1 SNHLY and CDR2 FYNNEI. CDR3 length: 14 residues. V was cut by 4 bases and J by 0 bases, with 9 bases left in between. This clone was seen a handful of times. What it binds is unknown. The protocol was immunoSEQ multiplex PCR, while the TCRdb copy is restricted to in-frame clones and leaves out a portion. The sample holds 65,000 to 95,000 clones, 91% seen once. The sequencing here drew on CD4+ or CD8+ T cells sorted from blood, taken in a trial of the OX40 agonist ivuxolimab. The genes are TRBV2 and TRBJ1-1; D uncertain. This TCR came from an adult with an advanced solid tumor such as melanoma, head and neck, liver or kidney cancer. This chain's CDR3 is CASSGMKMNTEAFF. CDR3 coding DNA: TGTGCCAGCAGTGGTATGAAAATGAACACTGAAGCTTTCTTT. Full variable domain (outside the CDR3, taken from reference TRBV2 and TRBJ1-1): EPEVTQTPSHQVTQMGQEVILRCVPISNHLYFYWYRQILGQKVEFLVSFYNNEISEKSEIFDDQFSVERPDGSNFTLKIRSTKLEDSAMYFCASSGMKMNTEAFFGQGTRLTVV.